Below, 19 T cell receptor beta chains from the same sample are listed, as sequenced in a study of identical twins. TCRdb called the 5' RACE reads again in MiXCR, with one record for every CDR3 protein. The table includes 690,000 or so distinct CDR3 sequences, approximately 6.1% detected once. The specimen was naive T cells sorted from blood. The source is a man aged 18 to 29 in good health.

The gene calls are TRBV7-2 and TRBJ1-6, with D possibly TRBD1 on 5 matching bases. The V gene lost 6 bases and the J gene lost 5 bases, with 14 bases spanning the gap. CDR3 length: 15 amino acids. Germline V gives CDR1 SGHTA, CDR2 FQGNSA. The CDR3 loop is CASSRGAANNSPLHF. The CDR3 nucleotides read TGTGCCAGCAGTCGAGGGGCAGCAAATAATTCACCCCTCCACTTT.

This clonotype was counted many times. The CDR3 protein is CASSLDRPTGELFF. The CDR3 region has the DNA TGCGCCAGCAGCTTGGACAGGCCCACCGGGGAGCTGTTTTTT. The genes are TRBV5-1 and TRBJ2-2; tentative D call: TRBD1 (5 bases). V gave up 0 bases and J gave up 4 bases, with 7 bases separating them. This CDR3 region has 14 residues. Looked up from germline, CDR1 is SGHRS and CDR2 is YFSETQ.

The rearrangement uses TRBV28 and TRBJ1-1; D may be TRBD1 (6 bases). The V gene lost 7 bases and the J gene lost 4 bases, with 19 bases spanning the gap. Per the germline V gene, CDR1 is MDHEN and CDR2 is SYDVKM. The CDR3 spans 15 residues. The CDR3 region has the DNA TGTGCCAGCAAAGGTATCAGGGGCATGAGCACTGAAGCTTTCTTT. It specifies CASKGIRGMSTEAFF.

This clonotype was counted a few times. The chain is built from TRBV7-2 and TRBJ2-1; no definite D call. The germline CDR1 and CDR2 sequences are SGHTA and FQGNSA. Trimming removed 1 base from V and 4 bases from J, with 11 bases in between. The CDR3 has 15 residues. CDR3 region: CASSLEHNPYNEQFF. The DNA for the CDR3 is TGTGCCAGCAGCTTAGAACACAACCCTTACAATGAGCAGTTCTTC.

The chain employs TRBV27 and TRBJ2-1; TRBD2 aligns across 7 bases. Germline V gene lookup returns CDR1 MNHEY and CDR2 SMNVEV (reference sequence). V shed 5 bases and J 9 bases; nucleotides not matched to a gene: 13. The CDR3 is 15 residues long. The chain's CDR3 is CASSLTSDGGGEQFF. The CDR3 region has the DNA TGTGCCAGCAGTCTAACTAGCGACGGTGGTGGTGAGCAGTTCTTC.

This clonotype was counted ten times or more. The V gene is TRBV11-3, the J gene TRBJ2-3, with 13 nucleotides matching TRBD2. Germline V CDR1 and CDR2: SGHNT, YENEEA. CDR3 length: 17 amino acids. V lost 0 bases, J lost 6 bases, and 6 bases stayed unmatched. CDR3 DNA sequence: TGTGCCAGCAGCTTAGATCTCTTGACTAGCGGGAGGGATACGCAGTATTTT. Amino acids: CASSLDLLTSGRDTQYF.

A few counts support this clonotype. The CDR3 spells CATSDRDSLDAYEQYV. DNA for the CDR3: TGTGCCACCAGTGATCGGGACTCACTCGATGCCTACGAGCAGTACGTC. The rearrangement uses TRBV24-1 and TRBJ2-7; D might be TRBD2 (6 bases). There are 16 residues in the CDR3. Looked up from germline, CDR1 is KGHDR and CDR2 is SFDVKD. Trimming left V 3 bases short and J 2 bases short, with 16 bases between.

The chain is built from TRBV29-1 and TRBJ2-3; no firm D call. The CDR3 totals 12 residues. CDR1 and CDR2 from the germline V gene are SQVTM and ANQGSEA. The V end lost 3 bases, the J end lost 6 bases, and 10 bases lay between the germline ends. CDR3 nucleotides: TGCAGCGTTGATTTCCAGACGGATACGCAGTATTTT. Its translation is CSVDFQTDTQYF.

This clonotype was observed many times. This chain uses TRBV6-2 or TRBV6-3 with TRBJ2-3; D is perhaps TRBD2 (6 bases). Trimming took 2 bases from V and 0 from J, leaving 12 bases between them. Germline V gene data show CDR1 as MNHEY and CDR2 as SVGEGT. CDR3 size: 16 residues. The CDR3 nucleotides read TGTGCCAGCAGTTACGGTACTAGCTTTAGCACAGATACGCAGTATTTT. The encoded protein is CASSYGTSFSTDTQYF.

This clonotype was counted at least ten times. The chain is built from TRBV20-1 and TRBJ2-3, with 11 bases identical to TRBD2. The CDR3 spans 16 residues. V gave up 3 bases and J gave up 0 bases; unmatched junction bases: 5. Germline lookup yields CDR1 DFQATT and CDR2 SNEGSKA (reference sequence). CDR3 sequence reads: CSASALAGGSTDTQYF. The CDR3 DNA reads TGCAGTGCTAGTGCTCTAGCGGGAGGAAGCACAGATACGCAGTATTTT.

This clonotype came up a few times. This sequence joins TRBV20-1 and TRBJ2-3, with 16 bases identical to TRBD2. Germline lookup yields CDR1 DFQATT and CDR2 SNEGSKA (reference sequence). The CDR3 has 17 amino acids. The V segment lost 1 base and the J segment 4 bases; nucleotides outside the gene matches: 5. The CDR3 nucleotides read TGCAGTGCTAGAGGGGGACTAGCGGGAGGGCCGGCAGATACGCAGTATTTT. As protein: CSARGGLAGGPADTQYF.

V is TRBV5-1 and J is TRBJ2-5; D unclear. V was clipped by 2 bases and J by 1 base, with 6 bases between them. CDR1 is SGHRS, CDR2 YFSETQ, per germline. The CDR3 runs 13 residues. CDR3 sequence reads: CASSLQSQETQYF. In DNA, the CDR3 is TGCGCCAGCAGCTTACAGAGCCAAGAGACCCAGTACTTC.

Ten or more counts support this clonotype. The chain joins TRBV6-5 to TRBJ2-7; D gene unclear. The V gene lost 2 bases and the J gene lost 6 bases, with 14 bases spanning the gap. This CDR3 contains 14 residues. Germline V gene data show CDR1 as MNHEY and CDR2 as SVGAGI. For the CDR3, the DNA is TGTGCCAGCAGTTACGAAGGCAGACCTCGCGAGCAGTACTTC. Encoded protein: CASSYEGRPREQYF.

This clonotype turned up a few times. The chain links TRBV18 to TRBJ2-3; D is perhaps TRBD1 or TRBD2 (6 bases each). The germline V and J ends were trimmed by 3 bases and 5 bases, with 12 bases remaining between them. The V gene's germline CDR1 is KGHSH and CDR2 LQKENI. CDR3 size: 14 residues. CDR3 sequence: CASSPSGAEDTQYF. CDR3 in DNA: TGTGCCAGCTCACCCTCGGGGGCGGAAGATACGCAGTATTTT.

This chain uses TRBV5-1 with TRBJ2-1; D remains ambiguous. V dropped 0 bases and J dropped 9 bases, with 10 bases sitting between them. This CDR3 has 13 amino acids. CDR1 is SGHRS and CDR2 is YFSETQ in the germline V gene. This CDR3 reads CASSLAQRSEQFF. The CDR3 coding sequence is TGCGCCAGCAGCTTGGCGCAAAGGAGTGAGCAGTTCTTC.

The chain carries TRBV6-2 or TRBV6-3 and TRBJ2-1, with 7 bases aligning to TRBD1. The germline gives CDR1 MNHEY, CDR2 SVGEGT. V gave up 11 bases and J gave up 3 bases; unmatched junction bases: 10. The CDR3 covers 14 residues. The CDR3 protein is CAGSGTDIYNEQFF. DNA for the CDR3: TGTGCCGGGTCCGGGACAGATATCTACAATGAGCAGTTCTTC.

This clonotype was picked up many times. J is TRBJ2-1 and V is TRBV9, with D perhaps matching TRBD2 (6 bases). The germline V gene encodes CDR1 SGDLS and CDR2 YYNGEE. V lost 1 base, J lost 3 bases, and 11 bases lay in between. The CDR3 is 15 residues long. CDR3 in amino acids: CASSVLADLYNEQFF. The CDR3 region has the DNA TGTGCCAGCAGCGTATTAGCGGATCTCTACAATGAGCAGTTCTTC.

The table lists this clonotype with a few counts. V and J are TRBV28 and TRBJ2-7, with 9 positions matching TRBD1. Germline V gene sequence: CDR1 MDHEN, CDR2 SYDVKM. V was pared by 7 bases and J by 3 bases, with 7 bases of the junction left unmatched. The CDR3 runs to 14 residues. CDR3 in amino acids: CASTPGQGGYEQYF. The CDR3 nucleotides read TGTGCCAGCACCCCGGGACAGGGTGGCTACGAGCAGTACTTC.

This clonotype was seen at least ten times. The V and J genes are TRBV27 and TRBJ2-7; tentatively, D is TRBD2 (6 bases). CDR3 length: 14 residues. CDR1 is MNHEY and CDR2 is SMNVEV in the germline V gene (reference sequence). V lost 5 bases to trimming and J lost 2 bases, with 13 bases between them. The CDR3 spells CASSPPGGAYEQYV. As DNA, the CDR3 is TGTGCCAGCAGTCCTCCTGGAGGGGCCTACGAGCAGTACGTC.